This entry features one TCR beta chain sequence. What this receptor recognizes is not known. Base qualities are not provided; no much larger clone lies one nucleotide away. The sample comes from a study of shared clonotypes between healthy human individuals (TCRdb year 2020). Context from the whole study: A few men and a couple of women, aged 18 to 49 years, made up the cohort. For each donor, three plates each were used for CD4 naive and CD4 memory, two plates were used for CD8 naive, and one plate was used for CD8 memory. To estimate repertoire size and how much clonotypes are shared between individuals, the study performed deep sequencing of blood TCR repertoires from roughly five healthy adults. Different laboratories and diverse techniques were used to prepare libraries and sequence TCR repertoires, to increase sequencing depth and limit assay-specific biases. Per donor, leukapheresis produced somewhere between about 0.9 and 9.5 billion PBMCs. What the study reported, not specific to this receptor: Clonotypes shared by all four sorted-subset donors showed higher generation probabilities than non-shared clonotypes. When a few donors were compared, the shared fraction of clonotypes was around 5.1% for naive CD4, 3.5% to 4% for naive CD8, 2.3% for memory CD4, and about 0.36% for memory CD8. Sampling was limited to blood, and TCR repertoires in tissue likely differ from TCR repertoires in blood. The genetic and exposure-history diversity represented was limited by the small number of donors. Pairwise subsampling indicated that sequencing depth was expected to affect the degree of clonotype sharing among donors. Naive subsets generally had larger estimated clonotype richness than memory subsets. Even with the large sequencing depth, rarefaction of the sorted-subset datasets indicated that sequencing was incomplete.

CD8 naive samples were CD45RO-negative cells positively selected for CCR7, giving a CD45RA+CCR7+ population that excluded TemRA cells. The donors were healthy, HIV-negative adults who had no recently reported acute infections or vaccinations. Only Caucasian adults living in Nashville, Tennessee, USA were represented among the donors. Blood was collected by leukapheresis, and PBMCs were isolated by Ficoll-Histopaque density gradient centrifugation and then cryopreserved in liquid nitrogen vapor phase. Purity and quantity of every magnetically sorted T cell population were checked by analytical flow cytometry. Each sorted fraction had its genomic DNA isolated and then quantified by UV absorbance on a Nanodrop 2000c. Using the deep immunoSEQ assay, multiplex PCR amplified TCR CDR3 regions from genomic DNA. Extracted genomic DNA from each cell subset was distributed evenly across all wells of several immunoSEQ 96-well plates, and each plate was treated as a replicate. Each replicate PCR for sorted subsets received about 220 ng genomic DNA, equal to tens of thousands of T cell genomes. Purified libraries were measured with a Qubit 3.0 fluorometer, size-checked on a Bioanalyzer 2100, and measured again with the KAPA Library Quantification kit. Every immunoSEQ 96-well plate was sequenced on a dedicated single-read 150-cycle Illumina NextSeq 550 flow cell. The original methods were these. Because the immunoSEQ output held only junctional sequences and lacked quality scores, the filtering could not match the filtering applied to full-length reads. To assign V/J genes and CDR3, sequences were annotated against IMGT germline references using PyIR, a Python wrapper for IgBLAST v1.9. Reads were removed for weak V/J assignments (E-value above 1e-6), missing CDR3, stop codons, out-of-frame junctions, or ambiguous translated residues. V3J clonotypes were defined by identical inferred V gene, J gene, and CDR3 amino acid sequence. Percentage overlap between repertoires was computed as shared unique clonotypes divided by the size of the smaller repertoire. Richness of each repertoire was evaluated using RTK rarefaction, the Chao1 estimator, and Recon v2.1 estimates of unobserved clonotypes. Generation probabilities for all TCRbeta clonotypes obtained by the gDNA method from several donors were computed using OLGA. The source is immuneACCESS, and TCRdb retained only in-frame sequences with V and J called. Part of the clones is not carried over; for the studies checked, unresolved V genes explain less than half of this, and the remainder is unexplained. V, J and clone size are those of that table, while D and trimming were read from the DNA. The sample profile shows 1.5 million to 2.5 million clones; about 95% of them were found once. Roughly 1.2% of the sample goes to the ten largest clones.

Clipping removes 3 bases from V and 3 bases from J, with 5 as the unmatched junction base count. Taken from the germline V gene, the CDR1 and CDR2 loops are SQVTM and ANQGSEA. The CDR3 has 14 amino acids, counting the end cysteine and phenylalanine. Only CDR3 DNA remains: 42 bases, in frame from the first base. Specimen: naive CD8+ T cells sorted from blood. What this sample's cell subset or site label stands for: CD45RA+CCR7+. The sequence was collected from a man younger than 35 in good health. In this chain, TRBV29-1 is recombined with TRBJ2-5; TRBD2 aligns with 9 central bases. In nucleotide form, the sequence is TGCAGCGTTGATCCTAGCGGGACTAAAGAGACCCAGTACTTC. Translated, this is CSVDPSGTKETQYF.